One sample yielded the 10 T cell receptor beta chains listed below, sequenced in a study of blood T cell repertoires in COVID-19. Profiled with immunoSEQ multiplex PCR; TCRdb holds only in-frame clones, not every one. The sample lists some 180,000 clones; roughly three quarters were seen once. The sequencing input was peripheral blood. The receptors were gathered from a woman between 45 and 60 years old with active or convalescent COVID-19.

This rearrangement joins TRBV11-2 to TRBJ2-5; 8 bases are shared with TRBD1. Trimming took 0 bases from V and 5 from J; bases not matched to a gene: 11. This CDR3 is 17 amino acids long. CDR1 is SGHAT and CDR2 is FQNNGV in the germline V gene. The CDR3 protein is CASSLDLQGAGGETQYF. DNA of the CDR3: TGTGCCAGCAGCTTAGATCTCCAGGGGGCGGGCGGGGAGACCCAGTACTTC. Full variable domain (rest looked up from reference TRBV11-2 and TRBJ2-5): EAGVAQSPRYKIIEKRQSVAFWCNPISGHATLYWYQQILGQGPKLLIQFQNNGVVDDSQLPKDRFSAERLKGVDSTLKIQPAKLEDSAVYLCASSLDLQGAGGETQYFGPGTRLLVL.

This chain connects TRBV6-5 to TRBJ2-5; perhaps TRBD2 as D (6 bases). Germline CDR1 reads MNHEY; CDR2 reads SVGAGI. Trimming took 2 bases from V and 5 from J, leaving 6 bases between them. The CDR3 is 12 residues long. The CDR3 sequence: CASSYGGETQYF. The CDR3, as DNA: TGTGCCAGCAGTTACGGGGGGGAGACCCAGTACTTC.

The CDR3 region is CASSPDNRVGYTF. CDR3 nucleotide sequence: TGTGCCAGCAGCCCGGACAACAGGGTTGGCTACACCTTC. The chain employs TRBV11-2 and TRBJ1-2, with D possibly TRBD1 on 6 matching bases. There are 13 residues in the CDR3. Trimming removed 5 bases from V and 7 bases from J, with 14 bases in between. Germline V CDR1 and CDR2: SGHAT, FQNNGV. Using reference TRBV11-2 and TRBJ1-2 for the parts outside the CDR3, the full variable domain is EAGVAQSPRYKIIEKRQSVAFWCNPISGHATLYWYQQILGQGPKLLIQFQNNGVVDDSQLPKDRFSAERLKGVDSTLKIQPAKLEDSAVYLCASSPDNRVGYTFGSGTRLTVV.

The chain combines TRBV4-3 with TRBJ2-5; TRBD1 matches at 7 bases. In germline, CDR1 is LGHNA, CDR2 YSLEER. The CDR3 consists of 16 residues. After removal of 4 bases from V and 2 bases from J, the junction contained 10 bases not matched to a gene. DNA of the CDR3: TGCGCCAGCAGCCGGGACAGAAAAGCTTCTCAAGAGACCCAGTACTTC. It is translated as CASSRDRKASQETQYF.

V is TRBV15 and J is TRBJ1-2; no clear D gene. The CDR3 is made up of 13 amino acids. Germline lookup yields CDR1 LNHNV and CDR2 YYDKDF (reference sequence). V lost 0 bases to trimming and J lost 4 bases, with 6 bases between them. CDR3 protein: CATSREQIYGYTF. The CDR3 DNA reads TGTGCCACCAGCAGAGAACAGATCTATGGCTACACCTTC.

The V and J genes are TRBV30 and TRBJ1-1; 9 positions agree with TRBD1. Unmatched junction bases numbered 9, after V lost 1 base and J lost 0 bases. The CDR3 runs 17 residues. Germline V gene lookup returns CDR1 GTSNPN and CDR2 SVGIG (reference sequence). The CDR3 protein is CAWSAGQGSGVNTEAFF. As DNA, the CDR3 is TGTGCCTGGAGTGCGGGACAGGGATCGGGTGTGAACACTGAAGCTTTCTTT.

The DNA of the CDR3 is TGTGCCTGGAGTCGACAGGGAACGCGCTACACCTTC. Translation: CAWSRQGTRYTF. The chain recombines TRBV30 with TRBJ1-2, with 7 positions matching TRBD1. Germline V lookup: CDR1 GTSNPN, CDR2 SVGIG (reference sequence). The CDR3 is made up of 12 amino acids. Trimming at V came to 2 bases and at J to 9 bases, leaving 6 bases not matched to a gene.

This CDR3 is CASSPGQGTDGYTF. CDR3 coding DNA: TGTGCCAGCAGCCCGGGACAGGGGACGGACGGCTACACCTTC. The rearrangement uses TRBV14 and TRBJ1-2; 10 positions agree with TRBD1. The length of the CDR3 is 14 residues. Germline assignment: CDR1 SGHDN and CDR2 FVKESK. V lost 4 bases, J lost 8 bases, and 7 bases stayed unmatched.

The chain combines TRBV10-2 with TRBJ2-1; TRBD2 agrees at 11 bases. The germline V gene has CDR1 WSHSY and CDR2 SAAADI. The trim removed 6 bases at V and 11 bases at J, leaving 12 bases unmatched. The CDR3 consists of 15 residues. In DNA form, the CDR3 reads TGCGCCAGCAGCCCCGGGACTAGCGGTTCCCGGAAGCAGTTCTTC. It yields the protein CASSPGTSGSRKQFF.

This chain joins TRBV5-1 and TRBJ1-1, with 7 nucleotides matching TRBD1. The V and J ends lost 0 bases and 7 bases, in that order; junction bases with no gene match: 3. Germline loops: CDR1 SGHRS, CDR2 YFSETQ. CDR3 length equals 13 residues. CDR3 sequence (DNA): TGCGCCAGCAGCTTGGGGACAGGCGTTGAAGCTTTCTTT. It translates to CASSLGTGVEAFF.